These 29 T cell receptor beta chains share one sample of origin, sequenced in a study of blood T cells in healthy people across ages. A sample-barcoded 5' primer and a J-beta primer mix were used in a second PCR of about 7 to 12 cycles. TCRdb passed the 5' RACE reads through MiXCR, listing each CDR3 protein once. The sample holds 1.5 million to 2 million distinct CDR3 sequences, about two fifths seen once. Sample: blood. The source is a human donor in good health.

Worth noting for this clonotype: Its ends do not fully match the called genes, so a read error is possible. The genes are TRBV25-1 and TRBJ1-2; D unresolved. Looked up from germline, CDR1 is MGHDK and CDR2 is SYGVNS. The CDR3 is 12 residues long. The CDR3 bases are TGTGCCAGCAGTGTCCGAGGGTATGACTACACCTTC. This encodes CASSVRGYDYTF.

This clonotype occurred a few times. The V call is TRBV3-1, the J call TRBJ2-3; D perhaps matches TRBD2 (5 bases). This CDR3 is 13 amino acids long. V gave up 7 bases and J gave up 10 bases, with 18 bases separating them. Germline loops: CDR1 LGHDT, CDR2 YNNKEL (reference sequence). The CDR3 bases are TGTGCCAGCACACTAGGTGGGCTAAGCCCGCAGTATTTT. Encoded protein: CASTLGGLSPQYF.

Regarding this clonotype: This sequence may be a read error, since a much larger clone differs from it by one base. The conserved phenylalanine or tryptophan is not found at the CDR3 terminus, so this likely reflects a read error. The rearrangement links TRBV20-1 to TRBJ2-7; D gene ambiguous. Germline lookup yields CDR1 DFQATT and CDR2 SNEGSKA (reference sequence). This CDR3 has 11 amino acids. V lost 3 bases and J 6 bases, leaving 9 bases between the germline ends. The DNA of the CDR3 is TGCAGTGCTAGCCCAGAATTCGAGCAGTACTTA. This codes for CSASPEFEQYL.

This chain joins TRBV7-9 and TRBJ1-1; D gene ambiguous. V gave up 5 bases and J gave up 0 bases, with 13 bases separating them. This CDR3 spans 15 amino acids. CDR1 is SEHNR, CDR2 FQNEAQ, per germline (reference sequence). The CDR3 spells CASSPHPGMNTEAFF. In DNA, the CDR3 is TGTGCCAGCAGCCCACATCCGGGAATGAACACTGAAGCTTTCTTT.

This clonotype was picked up a small number of times. CDR3 sequence reads: CASSFYRAPSYEQYF. The CDR3 coding sequence is TGTGCCAGCAGCTTCTACAGGGCCCCCTCCTACGAGCAGTACTTC. The gene calls are TRBV7-2 and TRBJ2-7; D is possibly TRBD1 (6 bases). Trimming took 3 bases from V and 0 from J, leaving 12 bases between them. The CDR3 sequence is 15 residues long. Germline values: CDR1 SGHTA, CDR2 FQGNSA.

This chain connects TRBV10-3 to TRBJ1-1; no clear D. CDR3 length: 16 residues. Germline V CDR1 and CDR2: ENHRY, SYGVKD. Trimming took off 2 bases at V and 6 bases at J, with 19 bases between the two ends. CDR3 sequence reads: CAISEVGLERYAEAFF. The DNA for the CDR3 is TGTGCCATCAGTGAGGTAGGGTTAGAACGCTACGCTGAAGCTTTCTTT.

The chain uses TRBV5-6 and TRBJ2-5; tentative D call: TRBD2 (7 bases). The CDR3 loop spans 17 amino acids. Germline V CDR1 and CDR2: SGHDT, YYEEEE. V was pared by 3 bases and J by 3 bases, with 21 bases between. The CDR3 nucleotides are TGTGCCAGCAGCTCATGGGGGGGACTAAGACAGGAAGAGACCCAGTACTTC. It is translated as CASSSWGGLRQEETQYF.

The chain couples TRBV20-1 to TRBJ2-5; 8 bases fit TRBD1. CDR3 size: 13 residues. V dropped 5 bases and J dropped 4; count of bases not matched to a gene: 6. Germline CDR1 is DFQATT and CDR2 is SNEGSKA (reference sequence). The CDR3 sequence: CSARKDRVETQYF. The CDR3 bases are TGCAGTGCTCGCAAGGACAGGGTAGAGACCCAGTACTTC.

This chain joins TRBV18 and TRBJ2-7; 7 positions match TRBD1. The DNA matches TRBJ2-5 better at its end, which makes the J call doubtful. Germline-derived CDR1 and CDR2 are KGHSH and LQKENI. The CDR3 extends over 14 amino acids. In nucleotides, the CDR3 is TGTGCCAGCGAAGACAGGGCCCTGGGGGAGACCCAGTACTTC. Protein sequence: CASEDRALGETQYF.

The genes are TRBV6-1 and TRBJ2-7; no firm D call. Germline V gene data show CDR1 as MNHNS and CDR2 as SASEGT. CDR3 length: 12 residues. Trimming stripped 7 bases from V and 0 bases from J, with 7 bases between. For the CDR3, the DNA is TGTGCCAGCAAGACGAGCTCCTACGAGCAGTACTTC. This translates into CASKTSSYEQYF.

The chain is built from TRBV7-2 and TRBJ2-1; a possible D gene is TRBD1 (6 bases). The CDR3 length is 14 residues. Looked up from germline, CDR1 is SGHTA and CDR2 is FQGNSA. V lost 3 bases, J lost 6 bases, and 12 bases lay in between. The CDR3 sequence is CASSFPQGSNEQFF. The DNA for the CDR3 is TGTGCCAGCAGCTTTCCCCAGGGGAGCAATGAGCAGTTCTTC. Supplemented by reference TRBV7-2 and TRBJ2-1, the full variable domain reads GAGVSQSPSNKVTEKGKDVELRCDPISGHTALYWYRQSLGQGLEFLIYFQGNSAPDKSGLPSDRFSAERTGGSVSTLTIQRTQQEDSAVYLCASSFPQGSNEQFFGPGTRLTVL.

In regard to this clonotype: As the CDR3 is not closed by the conserved phenylalanine or tryptophan, this likely results from a read error. J is TRBJ1-2 and V is TRBV5-6, with TRBD1 as a possible D gene (5 bases). V was clipped by 6 bases and J by 5 bases, with 17 bases between them. CDR1 and CDR2 (germline): SGHDT, YYEEEE. The CDR3 runs 14 residues. CDR3 sequence reads: CASTHGQGNYGYTC. The CDR3 DNA follows: TGTGCCAGCACCCATGGCCAGGGTAATTATGGCTACACCTGC.

This clonotype was counted between two and nine times. In nucleotides, the CDR3 is TGTGCTAGTGGTTTCTCCGTCGAGACTAGAGCGGCTGGGGCCAACGTCCTGACTTTC. Its protein is CASGFSVETRAAGANVLTF. This sequence joins TRBV12-5 and TRBJ2-6, with D tentatively TRBD2 (6 bases). The V gene lost 3 bases and the J gene lost 2 bases, with 20 bases spanning the gap. The germline gives CDR1 LGHNT, CDR2 FRNRAP. This CDR3 has 19 amino acids.

J is TRBJ2-5 and V is TRBV24-1; TRBD2 is a possible D gene (5 bases). Deletions cut 2 bases from V and 5 bases from J, with 11 bases between. Per germline, CDR1 KGHDR and CDR2 SFDVKD. The CDR3 totals 14 residues. Here the CDR3 DNA reads TGTGCCACCAGTGATTCAGCCGGGGTGGAGACCCAGTACTTC. Its protein product is CATSDSAGVETQYF.

V gene TRBV7-9 combines with J gene TRBJ1-4; possible D gene TRBD1, 6 bases. This CDR3 is 15 amino acids long. Trimming removed 5 bases at V and 7 bases at J, with 17 bases between. CDR1 is SEHNR, CDR2 FQNEAQ, per germline (reference sequence). Here the CDR3 DNA reads TGTGCCAGCAGCCCCCACGGGGGGCACTCTGAAAAACTGTTTTTT. Translated: CASSPHGGHSEKLFF. The variable domain in full, completed from reference TRBV7-9 and TRBJ1-4, reads DTGVSQNPRHKITKRGQNVTFRCDPISEHNRLYWYRQTLGQGPEFLTYFQNEAQLEKSRLLSDRFSAERPKGSFSTLEIQRTEQGDSAMYLCASSPHGGHSEKLFFGSGTQLSVL.

The rearrangement links TRBV6-1 to TRBJ2-3, with 11 bases lining up with TRBD1. The V segment lost 7 bases and the J segment 5 bases; nucleotides outside the gene matches: 5. In germline, CDR1 is MNHNS, CDR2 SASEGT. The CDR3 extends over 14 amino acids. The DNA for the CDR3 is TGTGCCAGCATCAGGGGACAGGGGGGAGATACGCAGTATTTT. Amino acid sequence: CASIRGQGGDTQYF.

The chain carries TRBV7-9 and TRBJ2-1; no clear D. CDR3 length: 14 amino acids. Germline CDR1 and CDR2: SEHNR and FQNEAQ (reference sequence). V was cut by 1 base and J by 8 bases, with 12 bases left in between. The CDR3 here is CASSLGLEDDEQFF. In nucleotides, the CDR3 is TGTGCCAGCAGCTTAGGGCTAGAAGACGATGAGCAGTTCTTC.

The J gene is TRBJ2-1, the V gene TRBV5-4; D may be TRBD2 (7 bases). Trimming shortened V by 1 base and J by 7 bases, and 15 bases separated the two germline ends. This CDR3 comprises 15 residues. Germline assignment: CDR1 SGHNT and CDR2 YYREEE (reference sequence). CDR3 region: CASSLRGGARNEQFF. The CDR3 nucleotides are TGTGCCAGCAGCTTGCGCGGGGGCGCGAGAAATGAGCAGTTCTTC.

This clonotype was observed a single time. The chain combines TRBV20-1 with TRBJ2-5; 8 bases line up with TRBD1. CDR3 length equals 19 residues. CDR1 and CDR2 from the germline V gene are DFQATT and SNEGSKA (reference sequence). Trimming at V came to 0 bases and at J to 1 base, leaving 16 bases not matched to a gene. This CDR3 is CSARDIQGVGNQPQETQYF. CDR3 bases: TGCAGTGCTAGAGATATACAGGGGGTAGGCAATCAGCCCCAAGAGACCCAGTACTTC.

About this clonotype itself: Possible read error: a much larger clone is one base away. The chain links TRBV20-1 to TRBJ1-5, with D perhaps matching TRBD1 (5 bases). There are 13 residues in the CDR3. V dropped 5 bases and J dropped 3 bases, with 11 bases sitting between them. CDR1 is DFQATT, CDR2 SNEGSKA, per germline (reference sequence). CDR3 sequence reads: CSAGAGSNQPQHF. CDR3 nucleotides: TGCAGTGCTGGCGCAGGGTCCAATCAGCCCCAGCATTTT.

This clonotype occurred many times. The V call is TRBV7-3, the J call TRBJ2-1; D is perhaps TRBD1 (6 bases). Germline V CDR1 and CDR2: SGHTA, FQGTGA. The CDR3 loop spans 13 amino acids. Trimming shortened V by 5 bases and J by 5 bases, and 10 bases separated the two germline ends. DNA of the CDR3: TGTGCCAGCAGCCGCGGACAGAACAATGAGCAGTTCTTC. As protein: CASSRGQNNEQFF.

This chain connects TRBV29-1 to TRBJ1-1, with 7 bases fitting TRBD1. J was trimmed by 3 bases and V by 6 bases; bases with no gene match: 7. The length of the CDR3 is 13 residues. Germline V lookup: CDR1 SQVTM, CDR2 ANQGSEA. In nucleotides, the CDR3 is TGCAGCGTCTATACAGGGGTGCACACTGAAGCTTTCTTT. It is translated as CSVYTGVHTEAFF.

This chain connects TRBV20-1 to TRBJ2-7; possibly TRBD1 or TRBD2 for D (6 bases each). This CDR3 is built from 14 residues. V was shortened by 0 bases and J by 4 bases, with 13 bases between the two germline ends. Looked up from germline, CDR1 is DFQATT and CDR2 is SNEGSKA (reference sequence). In DNA form, the CDR3 reads TGCAGTGCTAGAGACCCATCGGGGGCTTACGAGCAGTACTTC. Translating gives CSARDPSGAYEQYF.

This clonotype was seen a handful of times. The chain joins TRBV5-1 to TRBJ1-2; 11 positions match TRBD1. CDR1 and CDR2 (germline): SGHRS, YFSETQ. The length of the CDR3 is 15 residues. J was trimmed by 6 bases and V by 2 bases; bases with no gene match: 6. The CDR3 sequence: CASSFLPGQGDGYTF. CDR3 nucleotides: TGCGCCAGCAGCTTCCTTCCGGGACAGGGGGATGGCTACACCTTC. Variable domain in full (rest from reference TRBV5-1 and TRBJ1-2): KAGVTQTPRYLIKTRGQQVTLSCSPISGHRSVSWYQQTPGQGLQFLFEYFSETQRNKGNFPGRFSGRQFSNSRSEMNVSTLELGDSALYLCASSFLPGQGDGYTFGSGTRLTVV.

This sequence joins TRBV29-1 and TRBJ1-1; D is possibly TRBD1 (5 bases). Germline CDR1 is SQVTM and CDR2 is ANQGSEA. V gave up 1 base and J gave up 5 bases, with 11 bases separating them. The CDR3 spans 13 residues. For the CDR3, the DNA is TGCAGCGTTGAAGGGACATTTATTACTGAAGCTTTCTTT. This codes for CSVEGTFITEAFF.

This clonotype was counted a few times. The chain combines TRBV7-9 with TRBJ2-6, with D uncertain. The CDR3 totals 12 residues. Germline loops: CDR1 SEHNR, CDR2 FQNEAQ (reference sequence). The ends were cut back, 7 bases at V and 4 bases at J, with 5 bases in the middle. CDR3 DNA sequence: TGTGCCAGCAACGTCGGGGCCAACGTCCTGACTTTC. Amino acid sequence: CASNVGANVLTF.

The chain links TRBV15 to TRBJ2-4; 7 nucleotides agree with TRBD2. J was trimmed by 13 bases and V by 0 bases; bases with no gene match: 3. The germline CDR1 and CDR2 sequences are LNHNV and YYDKDF (reference sequence). CDR3 length: 12 residues. The CDR3 DNA is TGTGCCACCAGCAGAGATCGGGGGGTACAGTACTTC. This sequence encodes CATSRDRGVQYF. Full variable domain (rest looked up from reference TRBV15 and TRBJ2-4): DAMVIQNPRYQVTQFGKPVTLSCSQTLNHNVMYWYQQKSSQAPKLLFHYYDKDFNNEADTPDNFQSRRPNTSFCFLDIRSPGLGDTAMYLCATSRDRGVQYFGAGTRLSVL.

The chain links TRBV13 to TRBJ2-3; D uncertain. Germline CDR1 is PRHDT and CDR2 is FYEKMQ (reference sequence). CDR3 length: 16 residues. Trimming took off 5 bases at V and 4 bases at J, with 19 bases between the two ends. CDR3 protein: CASSTPSAPYADTQYF. CDR3 nucleotides: TGTGCCAGCAGCACCCCGAGCGCGCCATACGCAGATACGCAGTATTTT.

The chain joins TRBV7-7 to TRBJ2-6, with D possibly being TRBD2 (5 bases). Trimming took 3 bases from V and 3 from J, leaving 6 bases between them. The CDR3 length is 14 residues. CDR1 is SSHAT, CDR2 FNYEAQ, per germline (reference sequence). The CDR3 DNA reads TGTGCCAGCAGCTTGAGGGTTGGGGCCAACGTCCTGACTTTC. Its protein product is CASSLRVGANVLTF.